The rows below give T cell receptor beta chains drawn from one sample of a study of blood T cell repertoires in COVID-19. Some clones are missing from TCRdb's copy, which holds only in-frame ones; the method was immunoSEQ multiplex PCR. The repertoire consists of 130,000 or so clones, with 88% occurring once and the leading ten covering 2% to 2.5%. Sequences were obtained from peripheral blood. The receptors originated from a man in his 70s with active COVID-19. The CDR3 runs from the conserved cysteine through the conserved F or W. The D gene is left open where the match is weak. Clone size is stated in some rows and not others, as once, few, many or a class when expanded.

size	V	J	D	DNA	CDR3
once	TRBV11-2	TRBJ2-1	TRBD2	TGTGCCAGCAGCTTAGCGGGGACTAGCGGGAGCGACTACTACAATGAGCAGTTCTTC	CASSLAGTSGSDYYNEQFF
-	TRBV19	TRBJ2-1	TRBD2	TGTGCCAGTAGTATCTCGGGGGGGACGGGTGAGCAGTTCTTC	CASSISGGTGEQFF
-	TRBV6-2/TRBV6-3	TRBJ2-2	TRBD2	TGTGCCAGCAGTTTTGTTACTAGCGGAGACCTGAACACCGGGGAGCTGTTTTTT	CASSFVTSGDLNTGELFF
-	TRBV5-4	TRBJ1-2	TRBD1	TGTGCCAGCAGCTCGGGGACAGGGGGCCGAGGTGGCTACACCTTC	CASSSGTGGRGGYTF
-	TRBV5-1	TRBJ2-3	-	TGCGCCAGCAGCATTTTAACGGGGGAATCAGATACGCAGTATTTT	CASSILTGESDTQYF
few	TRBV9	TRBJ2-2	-	TGTGCCAGCAGCGTGAACAGCGGGGAGCTGTTTTTT	CASSVNSGELFF
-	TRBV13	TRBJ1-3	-	TGTGCCAGCAGAATGACAGGCCGTCTCTCTGGAAACACCATATATTTT	CASRMTGRLSGNTIYF
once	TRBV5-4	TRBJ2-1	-	TGTGCCAGCAGTACCTACAATGAGCAGTTCTTC	CASSTYNEQFF
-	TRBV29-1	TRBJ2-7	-	TGCAGCGTGTCCACTCGGGGTCCCAACGAGCAGTACTTC	CSVSTRGPNEQYF
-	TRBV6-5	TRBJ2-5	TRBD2	TGTGCCAGCAGTTTCAGACTAGCGGGACCCCAAGAGACCCAGTACTTC	CASSFRLAGPQETQYF
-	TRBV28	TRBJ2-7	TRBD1	TGTGCCAGCAGTGGGACAGGGACGGTGGGCGAGCAGTACTTC	CASSGTGTVGEQYF
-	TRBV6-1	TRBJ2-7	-	TGTGCCAGCAGTGAAGAGGTCGGGGTCAGCTCCTACGAGCAGTACTTC	CASSEEVGVSSYEQYF
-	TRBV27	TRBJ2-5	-	TGTGCCAGCAGCAATGGACAGCCCATTCAAGAGACCCAGTACTTC	CASSNGQPIQETQYF
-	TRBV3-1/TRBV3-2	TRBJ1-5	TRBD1	TGTGCCAGCAGCCGAGGACAGGGCAATCAGCCCCAGCATTTT	CASSRGQGNQPQHF
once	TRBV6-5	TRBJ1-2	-	TGTGCCAGCAGTTACTCGACAGGTTGGGGGGGCTACACCTTC	CASSYSTGWGGYTF
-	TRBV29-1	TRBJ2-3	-	TGCAGCGTGGGACGGGGGGCTCCCACAGATACGCAGTATTTT	CSVGRGAPTDTQYF
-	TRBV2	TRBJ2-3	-	TGTGCCAGCAGAGACCGGACAAGACCCACAGATACGCAGTATTTT	CASRDRTRPTDTQYF
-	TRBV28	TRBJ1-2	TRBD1	TGTGCCAGCAGTTTTGTCGGGACAGGGGCTAAAAACTATGGCTACACCTTC	CASSFVGTGAKNYGYTF
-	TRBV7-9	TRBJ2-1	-	TGTGCCAGCAGCTTTGGGGGGAGGACGCATGAGCAGTTCTTC	CASSFGGRTHEQFF
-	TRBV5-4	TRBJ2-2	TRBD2	TGTGCCAGCAGCTTGGCCCTCGGACTAGCGGGGGCGGGCACCGGGGAGCTGTTTTTT	CASSLALGLAGAGTGELFF
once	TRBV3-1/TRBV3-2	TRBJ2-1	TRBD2	TGTGCCAGCAGCCAGGGACTAGGGCAAAACAATGAGCAGTTCTTC	CASSQGLGQNNEQFF
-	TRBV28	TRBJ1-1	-	TGTGCCAGCAGTTTCGGCCGAGGCGAGAACACTGAAGCTTTCTTT	CASSFGRGENTEAFF
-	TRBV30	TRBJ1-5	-	TGTGCCTGGAGTTCCGGGGTCAATCAGCCCCAGCATTTT	CAWSSGVNQPQHF
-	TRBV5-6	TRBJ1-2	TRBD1	TGTGCCAGCAGACAAAAGGGGACAGACCCATCCTATGGCTACACCTTC	CASRQKGTDPSYGYTF
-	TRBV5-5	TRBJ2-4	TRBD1	TGTGCCAGCAGCCTGGAGCCAGGGGGCTCAAGAAACATTCAGTACTTC	CASSLEPGGSRNIQYF
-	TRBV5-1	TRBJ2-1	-	TGCGCCAGCAGCTTGGGTGACAGACCTTACAATGAGCAGTTCTTC	CASSLGDRPYNEQFF
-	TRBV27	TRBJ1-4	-	TGTGCCAGCAGTTCCCCGGGACAACCTAATGAAAAACTGTTTTTT	CASSSPGQPNEKLFF
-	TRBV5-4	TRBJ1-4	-	TGTGCCAGCAGTCGGGGCGGGGCCACTAATGAAAAACTGTTTTTT	CASSRGGATNEKLFF
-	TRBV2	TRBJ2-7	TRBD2	TGTGCCAGCAGCCGGACTAGGGACCACGAGCAGTACTTC	CASSRTRDHEQYF
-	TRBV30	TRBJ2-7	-	TGTGCCTGGAGAAAGACAAGACCGGGAGTAAAAGACTACGAGCAGTACTTC	CAWRKTRPGVKDYEQYF
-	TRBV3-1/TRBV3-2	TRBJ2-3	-	TGTGCCAGCAGCCAAGGAACAGGATCGACGCAGTATTTT	CASSQGTGSTQYF
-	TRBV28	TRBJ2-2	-	TGTGCCAGCAGTTTACTACAGGGAAACGGGGAGCTGTTTTTT	CASSLLQGNGELFF
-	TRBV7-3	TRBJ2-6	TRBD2	TGTGCCAGCAGCTTACCCCCTAGCGGGAGGCGAGGGGCCAACGTCCTGACTTTC	CASSLPPSGRRGANVLTF
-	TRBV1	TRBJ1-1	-	TGCACCAGCAGCCAAGTGGGGGGTAGTACTGAAGCTTTCTTT	CTSSQVGGSTEAFF
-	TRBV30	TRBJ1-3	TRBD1	TGTGCCTCCGCGGGACAGGGTTTTGCTGGAAACACCATATATTTT	CASAGQGFAGNTIYF
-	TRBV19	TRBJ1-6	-	TGTGCCAGTACCCCCAGAAGAGAAGGCGGGTCACCCCTCCACTTT	CASTPRREGGSPLHF
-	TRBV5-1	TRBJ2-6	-	TGCGCCAGCAGCTGGGGGCCGGCCAACGTCCTGACTTTC	CASSWGPANVLTF
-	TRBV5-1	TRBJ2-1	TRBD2	TGCGCCAGCAGCTTGGGGGGCAGCGGGAGGGCCTGGAATGAGCAGTTCTTC	CASSLGGSGRAWNEQFF
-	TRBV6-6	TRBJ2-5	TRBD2	TGTGCCAGCAGTTACTCGGGCCTAGCGGGAGCAGAGACCCAGTACTTC	CASSYSGLAGAETQYF
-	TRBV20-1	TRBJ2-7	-	TGCAGTGCTAGTTCGGGCAGGGGCTCCTACGAGCAGTACTTC	CSASSGRGSYEQYF
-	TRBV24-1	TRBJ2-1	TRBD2	TGTGCCACCAGTGATTCGACTAGCGGGTTCTACAATGAGCAGTTCTTC	CATSDSTSGFYNEQFF
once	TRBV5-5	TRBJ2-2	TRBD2	TGTGCCGGCAGGGGACTAGCGGGAGGGCCAGGGGCCGGGGAGCTGTTTTTT	CAGRGLAGGPGAGELFF
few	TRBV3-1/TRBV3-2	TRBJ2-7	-	TGTGCCAGCAGCCAACAGTCCTCCTACGAGCAGTACTTC	CASSQQSSYEQYF
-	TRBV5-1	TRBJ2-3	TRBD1	TGCGCCAGCAGCTTGGCCGGACAGGCGGGAGATACGCAGTATTTT	CASSLAGQAGDTQYF
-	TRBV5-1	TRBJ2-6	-	TGCGCCAGCAGCTTTGACATCTCTGGGGCCAACGTCCTGACTTTC	CASSFDISGANVLTF
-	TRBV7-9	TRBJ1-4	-	TGTGCCAGCAGCTCTTTCTCGGTCCAGGTCAATGAAAAACTGTTTTTT	CASSSFSVQVNEKLFF